Below, 4 T cell receptor beta chains from the same sample are listed, as sequenced in a study of blood T cell repertoires in COVID-19. Profiling relied on immunoSEQ multiplex PCR, and the TCRdb table lists in-frame clones only, not all of them. In the table there are about 190,000 clones, under 90% of which are singletons. Sequencing was carried out using peripheral blood. The receptors were sampled from a middle-aged man with acute or convalescent COVID-19.

This clone was detected once. The chain employs TRBV6-5 and TRBJ2-1, with D perhaps TRBD1 (7 bases). This CDR3 has 14 amino acids. Germline V gene data show CDR1 as MNHEY and CDR2 as SVGAGI. The V gene lost 5 bases and the J gene lost 9 bases, with 17 bases spanning the gap. CDR3 amino acids: CASSLRGTASEQFF. In DNA form, the CDR3 reads TGTGCCAGCAGTCTCCGGGGGACAGCCAGTGAGCAGTTCTTC.

This chain connects TRBV11-3 to TRBJ2-3; TRBD2 agrees at 9 bases. The V segment lost 1 base and the J segment 5 bases; nucleotides outside the gene matches: 4. This CDR3 region has 15 residues. Germline assignment: CDR1 SGHNT and CDR2 YENEEA. The CDR3 nucleotides are TGTGCCAGCAGCTTAGGCGGGGGGGCAGGAGATACGCAGTATTTT. It is translated as CASSLGGGAGDTQYF. The entire variable domain, with the rest obtained from reference TRBV11-3 and TRBJ2-3, is as follows: EAGVVQSPRYKIIEKKQPVAFWCNPISGHNTLYWYLQNLGQGPELLIRYENEEAVDDSQLPKDRFSAERLKGVDSTLKIQPAELGDSAVYLCASSLGGGAGDTQYFGPGTRLTVL.

The rearrangement uses TRBV7-2 and TRBJ1-6; D ambiguous. The CDR3 totals 12 residues. The V gene lost 4 bases and the J gene lost 9 bases, with 7 bases spanning the gap. In germline, CDR1 is SGHTA, CDR2 FQGNSA. The CDR3 coding sequence is TGTGCCAGCAGCTCCCGGGGTTCACCCCTCCACTTT. It is translated as CASSSRGSPLHF. The variable domain in full, completed from reference TRBV7-2 and TRBJ1-6, reads GAGVSQSPSNKVTEKGKDVELRCDPISGHTALYWYRQSLGQGLEFLIYFQGNSAPDKSGLPSDRFSAERTGGSVSTLTIQRTQQEDSAVYLCASSSRGSPLHFGNGTRLTVT.

The gene calls are TRBV5-1 and TRBJ1-1; 7 bases match TRBD1. Germline lookup yields CDR1 SGHRS and CDR2 YFSETQ. V gave up 0 bases and J gave up 4 bases; unmatched junction bases: 6. The length of the CDR3 is 15 residues. CDR3 protein: CASSLVQGKGTEAFF. The CDR3, as DNA: TGCGCCAGCAGCTTGGTACAGGGGAAGGGCACTGAAGCTTTCTTT.